The entry that follows covers one T cell receptor beta chain sequence. The source of the sample is a study of blood T cell repertoires in COVID-19. Study overall: The United States, Italy and Spain provided the acute and convalescent COVID-19 samples. T cells, B-cell-depleted T cells, or PBMCs provided the cDNA or gDNA that served as material.

The ends were cut back, 3 bases at V and 4 bases at J, with 12 bases in the middle. CDR1 and CDR2 from the germline V gene are MGHRA and YSYEKL. This CDR3 region has 14 residues. As handled by the study authors: The authors estimated nucleated cell counts from reference gene primer amplification. Measured with immunoSEQ multiplex PCR; TCRdb has only the in-frame clones, and not every one. V, J and clone size were drawn from that table, and D and trimming were deduced from the DNA. The sample has about 68,000 clones, roughly 90% seen once; the top ten hold just over 2.5%. Recruited during active infection, patients (from Seattle) were subsequently followed longitudinally.

The sequencing sample was made of peripheral blood. The source of this sequence is a man aged 50-60 years with COVID-19, enrolled during active disease. The chain is built from TRBV4-1 and TRBJ1-1; no reliable D call. The CDR3: CASSQVTVGTEAFF. The CDR3 DNA reads TGCGCCAGCAGCCAGGTTACAGTAGGCACTGAAGCTTTCTTT.